This is a list of T cell receptor beta chains from one sample in a study of OX40 agonist ivuxolimab in advanced cancers. The protocol was immunoSEQ multiplex PCR, while the TCRdb copy is restricted to in-frame clones and leaves out a portion. The profile shows some 45,000 clones, 80% to 90% of them singletons. The sequencing used CD4+ or CD8+ T cells sorted from blood, collected in a trial of the OX40 agonist ivuxolimab. The origin of the receptors is an adult with an advanced solid tumor such as melanoma, head and neck, liver or kidney cancer. The CDR3 runs from the conserved cysteine through the conserved F or W. The D gene is left open where the match is weak. Expanded clones are given a class, and other clones once, few, many or no size at all.

V: TRBV7-8
length: 17
size: .
J: TRBJ2-6
D: .
CDR3: CASSLVRTPLGANVLTF
DNA: TGTGCCAGCAGCTTAGTCAGGACGCCCCTCGGGGCCAACGTCCTGACTTTC

V: TRBV7-8
length: 15
size: .
J: TRBJ2-1
D: .
CDR3: CASSSQRAQRNEQFF
DNA: TGTGCCAGCAGCTCACAGCGGGCCCAACGGAATGAGCAGTTCTTC

V: TRBV5-4
length: 15
size: .
J: TRBJ2-1
D: TRBD2
CDR3: CASSRTSGGVDEQFF
DNA: TGTGCCAGCAGCCGAACTAGCGGGGGGGTCGATGAGCAGTTCTTC

V: TRBV27
length: 14
size: .
J: TRBJ2-7
D: .
CDR3: CASSLGQGGREQYF
DNA: TGTGCCAGCAGTTTAGGCCAGGGGGGTAGAGAGCAGTACTTC

V: TRBV4-2
length: 14
size: .
J: TRBJ2-7
D: .
CDR3: CASSQGDFTYEQYF
DNA: TGTGCCAGCAGCCAAGGAGACTTCACCTACGAGCAGTACTTC

V: TRBV6-1
length: 12
size: .
J: TRBJ2-5
D: TRBD1
CDR3: CASSWTGETQYF
DNA: TGTGCCAGCAGTTGGACAGGAGAGACCCAGTACTTC

V: TRBV19
length: 14
size: .
J: TRBJ1-2
D: .
CDR3: CASRRAGEIYGYTF
DNA: TGTGCCAGTAGAAGGGCAGGAGAAATCTATGGCTACACCTTC

V: TRBV6-5
length: 15
size: .
J: TRBJ2-1
D: TRBD1
CDR3: CASSYTGQGADEQFF
DNA: TGTGCCAGCAGTTACACTGGACAGGGGGCAGATGAGCAGTTCTTC

V: TRBV30
length: 14
size: .
J: TRBJ2-3
D: .
CDR3: CAWSPRGGGNTQYF
DNA: TGTGCCTGGAGTCCCCGCGGGGGCGGGAATACGCAGTATTTT

V: TRBV9
length: 14
size: .
J: TRBJ2-1
D: .
CDR3: CASSPWSSLNEQFF
DNA: TGTGCCAGCAGCCCATGGTCCTCTCTCAATGAGCAGTTCTTC

V: TRBV9
length: 15
size: .
J: TRBJ2-5
D: TRBD1
CDR3: CASSPATGEPRTQYF
DNA: TGTGCCAGCAGCCCCGCTACAGGGGAGCCAAGGACCCAGTACTTC

V: TRBV12-5
length: 14
size: .
J: TRBJ2-7
D: .
CDR3: CASGVPGVPYEQYF
DNA: TGTGCTAGTGGGGTTCCGGGGGTGCCCTACGAGCAGTACTTC

V: TRBV5-3
length: 13
size: .
J: TRBJ1-4
D: .
CDR3: CARSLRGFEKLFF
DNA: TGTGCCAGAAGCTTGAGGGGGTTTGAAAAACTGTTTTTT

V: TRBV7-8
length: 15
size: .
J: TRBJ2-7
D: TRBD1
CDR3: CASSFRPGQDYEQYF
DNA: TGTGCCAGCAGCTTCCGACCGGGACAGGACTACGAGCAGTACTTC

V: TRBV4-1
length: 15
size: once
J: TRBJ2-2
D: .
CDR3: CASSQERGLAGELFF
DNA: TGCGCCAGCAGCCAAGAGCGTGGGCTGGCCGGGGAGCTGTTTTTT

V: TRBV10-2
length: 13
size: few
J: TRBJ2-7
D: .
CDR3: CASSRGFSYEQYF
DNA: TGCGCCAGCAGCCGGGGGTTCTCCTACGAGCAGTACTTC

V: TRBV6-1
length: 13
size: .
J: TRBJ2-3
D: TRBD2
CDR3: CASSEDLAGGRYF
DNA: TGTGCCAGCAGTGAAGACCTAGCGGGAGGTCGGTATTTT

V: TRBV5-8
length: 15
size: .
J: TRBJ2-1
D: .
CDR3: CASSLLTDPYNEQFF
DNA: TGTGCCAGCAGCTTGTTGACAGACCCCTACAATGAGCAGTTCTTC

V: TRBV14
length: 18
size: .
J: TRBJ2-3
D: .
CDR3: CASSRPRRLEGSADTQYF
DNA: TGTGCCAGCAGCCGCCCACGCAGACTAGAGGGTTCTGCAGATACGCAGTATTTT

V: TRBV4-1
length: 17
size: .
J: TRBJ2-2
D: TRBD1
CDR3: CASSQRISGQSTGELFF
DNA: TGCGCCAGCAGCCAACGGATTTCGGGACAGTCCACCGGGGAGCTGTTTTTT

V: TRBV7-9
length: 16
size: .
J: TRBJ1-1
D: .
CDR3: CASSFPQLGLNTEAFF
DNA: TGTGCCAGCAGCTTCCCTCAGCTGGGGCTGAACACTGAAGCTTTCTTT

V: TRBV12-5
length: 12
size: once
J: TRBJ1-2
D: .
CDR3: CASGFSGAGYTF
DNA: TGTGCTAGTGGTTTTTCTGGGGCTGGCTACACCTTC

V: TRBV7-9
length: 15
size: .
J: TRBJ1-1
D: .
CDR3: CASSLRSTGYTEAFF
DNA: TGTGCCAGCAGCTTAAGATCGACAGGCTACACTGAAGCTTTCTTT

V: TRBV5-1
length: 14
size: .
J: TRBJ1-6
D: TRBD1
CDR3: CASSLGQGRSPLHF
DNA: TGCGCCAGCAGCCTGGGACAGGGGAGATCACCCCTCCACTTT

V: TRBV9
length: 13
size: .
J: TRBJ2-7
D: .
CDR3: CASAASSSYEQYF
DNA: TGTGCCAGCGCCGCGAGCAGCTCCTACGAGCAGTACTTC

V: TRBV27
length: 13
size: .
J: TRBJ2-7
D: .
CDR3: CASSVARTYEQYF
DNA: TGTGCCAGCAGTGTGGCTCGAACCTACGAGCAGTACTTC

V: TRBV7-9
length: 15
size: .
J: TRBJ2-5
D: .
CDR3: CASSHPEQTDKTQYF
DNA: TGTGCCAGCAGCCACCCAGAACAGACGGATAAGACCCAGTACTTC

V: TRBV7-3
length: 14
size: .
J: TRBJ1-2
D: .
CDR3: CASSLNPANYGYTF
DNA: TGTGCCAGCAGCTTGAACCCCGCTAACTATGGCTACACCTTC

V: TRBV4-1
length: 11
size: .
J: TRBJ2-5
D: .
CDR3: CASSVQETQYF
DNA: TGCGCCAGCAGCGTCCAAGAGACCCAGTACTTC

V: TRBV7-6
length: 13
size: .
J: TRBJ2-1
D: .
CDR3: CASSDTPQNEQFF
DNA: TGTGCCAGCAGCGACACGCCCCAGAATGAGCAGTTCTTC

V: TRBV4-2
length: 15
size: .
J: TRBJ2-7
D: TRBD2
CDR3: CASSQLDTGGYEQYF
DNA: TGTGCCAGCAGCCAGCTGGACACGGGGGGTTACGAGCAGTACTTC